This TCR beta chain was obtained from a study of T cell changes during pregnancy in multiple sclerosis. V trimming: 4 bases; J trimming: 6 bases; junction bases outside the gene matches: 9. The CDR3 is 15 amino acids. The germline gives CDR1 SGHTS, CDR2 YDEGEE. Produced via immunoSEQ multiplex PCR; TCRdb's table is partial and in-frame only. The sample lists tens of thousands of clones, about 91% occurring once. This receptor was identified in a female donor with multiple sclerosis, enrolled in a pregnancy study. The specimen comprised peripheral blood, sampled before pregnancy. The chain is built from TRBV5-8 and TRBJ1-5; 8 bases line up with TRBD1. CDR3 sequence reads: CASSLPGGVGQPQHF. The DNA of the CDR3 is TGTGCCAGCAGCCTCCCAGGGGGCGTGGGTCAGCCCCAGCATTTT.